This TCR beta chain was captured by sequencing in a study of PD-L1 blockade in urothelial cancer. Using immunoSEQ multiplex PCR, the repertoire was profiled, and TCRdb retains in-frame clones only, with some absent. Here the sample spans 75,000 to 95,000 clones, about 82% being singletons. This clone showed up just a few times. V lost 3 bases, J lost 7 bases, and 11 bases stayed unmatched. Per the germline V gene, CDR1 is SQVTM and CDR2 is ANQGSEA. CDR3 length: 15 residues. The time point: pretreatment peripheral blood. This specimen consisted of PBMCs, obtained around atezolizumab (anti-PD-L1) treatment. The J gene is TRBJ2-1, the V gene TRBV29-1, with 8 bases lining up with TRBD1. This receptor was identified in a man aged 40-49 years with urothelial cancer. The CDR3, as DNA: TGCAGCGTTGAGGGACTGGACAGGGTCCCTAATGAGCAGTTCTTC. This codes for CSVEGLDRVPNEQFF.